This record concerns one T cell receptor (beta chain) sequence. Its cognate antigen is unknown. The method was immunoSEQ multiplex PCR; TCRdb's version includes in-frame clones alone and lacks a portion of them. The data hold around 30,000 clones, with around 60% observed a single time. The data belong to a study of a mutant IDH1 vaccine in newly diagnosed glioma. Study-wide background: Patients began vaccination 4-6 weeks after radiotherapy alone, or with temozolomide cycles. Treated patients showed a male proportion of 62.5%, a female proportion of roughly 38%, and a mean age of 40.4 years. Former treatment meant radiotherapy, temozolomide, or both; the majority had gotten both.

Study observations and caveats: Vaccine-induced immune responses were detected in roughly 93% of patients.

Time point in this sample: week 5, during vaccination. Doses consisted of 300 ug of mutant IDH1 20-mer peptide each, paired with topical imiquimod. Per germline, CDR1 SGHRS and CDR2 YFSETQ. This CDR3 has 15 amino acids. V was clipped by 3 bases and J by 0 bases; unmatched bases: 4. Sequences were derived from PBMCs, sampled from a glioma patient whose treatment included an IDH1 peptide vaccine. This chain joins TRBV5-1 and TRBJ2-7; 9 nucleotides agree with TRBD1. The sequence derives from a woman between 18 and 30 years old with glioma. The CDR3 sequence is CASSSGQGPSYEQYF. CDR3 nucleotide sequence: TGCGCCAGCAGCTCGGGACAGGGCCCCTCCTACGAGCAGTACTTC.